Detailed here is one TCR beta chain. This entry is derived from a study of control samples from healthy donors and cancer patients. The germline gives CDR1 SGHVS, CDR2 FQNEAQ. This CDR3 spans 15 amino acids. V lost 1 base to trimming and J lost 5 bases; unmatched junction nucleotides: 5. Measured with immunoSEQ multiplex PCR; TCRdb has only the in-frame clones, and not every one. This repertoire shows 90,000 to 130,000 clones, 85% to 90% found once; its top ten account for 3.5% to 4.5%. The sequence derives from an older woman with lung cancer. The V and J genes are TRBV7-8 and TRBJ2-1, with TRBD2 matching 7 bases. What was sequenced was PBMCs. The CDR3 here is CASSLVMGGDNEQFF. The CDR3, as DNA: TGTGCCAGCAGCTTAGTTATGGGGGGGGACAATGAGCAGTTCTTC. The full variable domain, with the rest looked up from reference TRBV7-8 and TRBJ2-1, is GAGVSQSPRYKVAKRGQDVALRCDPISGHVSLFWYQQALGQGPEFLTYFQNEAQLDKSGLPSDRFFAERPEGSVSTLKIQRTQQEDSAVYLCASSLVMGGDNEQFFGPGTRLTVL.